This T cell receptor (beta chain) comes out of a study of control samples from healthy donors and cancer patients. The protocol was immunoSEQ multiplex PCR, while the TCRdb copy is restricted to in-frame clones and leaves out a portion. The table records approximately 180,000 clones, 90% to 95% of them present only once. The CDR3 sequence is 15 residues long. The germline V gene has CDR1 SGHAT and CDR2 FQDESV (reference sequence). Between the trimmed V and J ends, which lost 3 bases and 3 bases, there was a span of 11 bases. The receptor's source is a woman under 30 in good health. The chain carries TRBV11-1 and TRBJ2-2; either TRBD1 or TRBD2 may fit D (5 bases each). Sequenced material: blood. The CDR3 loop reads CASSLGHGDTGELFF. CDR3 nucleotide sequence: TGTGCCAGCAGCTTGGGGCACGGGGACACCGGGGAGCTGTTTTTT. Variable domain in full (rest from reference TRBV11-1 and TRBJ2-2): EAEVAQSPRYKITEKSQAVAFWCDPISGHATLYWYRQILGQGPELLVQFQDESVVDDSQLPKDRFSAERLKGVDSTLKIQPAELGDSAMYLCASSLGHGDTGELFFGEGSRLTVL.